This TCR beta chain stems from a study of CXCR3-negative and CXCR3-positive naive CD8 T cells. Whole-study results and caveats: Against CXCR3-negative naive cells, CXCR3-positive naive cells showed more hydrophobic TRB CDR3s.

Comments on this clonotype: Its antigen remains unidentified.

Germline loops: CDR1 DFQATT, CDR2 SNEGSKA (reference sequence). The CDR3 spans 14 residues. In preparing the TRB cDNA libraries, 5' RACE with UMI labels was used. TCRdb derives one entry per CDR3 protein from the 5' RACE reads, leaving out DNA. This sample's table reports about 140,000 distinct CDR3 sequences. This chain joins TRBV20-1 and TRBJ2-5; without DNA, the TCRdb call of TRBD1 cannot be checked. This receptor was identified in a human donor in good health. Some clones in this sample may be carry-over from other donors' samples. Material for sequencing was naive CXCR3+ CD8+ T cells from blood. Regarding subset: CD45RO-CCR7+CD27+CD95- naive CD8+ T cells expressing CXCR3 (TNR3+). Here the CDR3 reads CSADPRDIEETQYF.